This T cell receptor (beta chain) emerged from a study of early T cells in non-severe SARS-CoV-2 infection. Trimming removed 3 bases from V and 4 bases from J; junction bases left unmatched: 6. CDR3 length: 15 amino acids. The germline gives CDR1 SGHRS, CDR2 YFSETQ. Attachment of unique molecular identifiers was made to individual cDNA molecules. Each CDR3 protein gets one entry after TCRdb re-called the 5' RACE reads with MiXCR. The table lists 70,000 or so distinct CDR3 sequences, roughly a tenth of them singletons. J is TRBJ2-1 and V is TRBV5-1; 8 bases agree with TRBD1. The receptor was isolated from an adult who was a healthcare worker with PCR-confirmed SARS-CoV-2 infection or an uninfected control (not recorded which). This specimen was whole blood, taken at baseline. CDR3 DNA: TGCGCCAGCAGCTCCGGCCAGGGGGCGTACAATGAGCAGTTCTTC. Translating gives CASSSGQGAYNEQFF.